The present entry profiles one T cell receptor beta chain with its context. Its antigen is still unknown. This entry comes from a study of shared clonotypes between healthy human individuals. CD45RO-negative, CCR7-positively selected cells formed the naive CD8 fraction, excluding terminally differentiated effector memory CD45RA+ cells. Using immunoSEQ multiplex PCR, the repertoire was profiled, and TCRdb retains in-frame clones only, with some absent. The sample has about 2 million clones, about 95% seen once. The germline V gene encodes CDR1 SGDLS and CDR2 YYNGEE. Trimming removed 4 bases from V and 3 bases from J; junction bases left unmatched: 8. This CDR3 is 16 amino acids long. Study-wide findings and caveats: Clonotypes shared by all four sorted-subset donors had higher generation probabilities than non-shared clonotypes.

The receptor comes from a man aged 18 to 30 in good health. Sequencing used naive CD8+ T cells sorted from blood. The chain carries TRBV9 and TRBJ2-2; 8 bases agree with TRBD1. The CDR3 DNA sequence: TGTGCCAGCAGCACCCGACAGGGGATGGACACCGGGGAGCTGTTTTTT. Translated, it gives CASSTRQGMDTGELFF. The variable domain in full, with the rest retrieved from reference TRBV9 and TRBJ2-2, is DSGVTQTPKHLITATGQRVTLRCSPRSGDLSVYWYQQSLDQGLQFLIQYYNGEERAKGNILERFSAQQFPDLHSELNLSSLELGDSALYFCASSTRQGMDTGELFFGEGSRLTVL.